One sample yielded the 8 T cell receptor beta chains listed below, sequenced in a study of blood T cell repertoires in COVID-19. Assay used: immunoSEQ multiplex PCR; TCRdb lists only in-frame clones, some missing. The data hold around 58,000 clones, with 88% observed a single time. The sample taken for sequencing was peripheral blood. Receptors originate from a woman in her fifties or sixties with COVID-19, enrolled during active disease.

The rearrangement uses TRBV7-2 and TRBJ2-7; 8 positions agree with TRBD2. The CDR3 length is 15 residues. The germline V gene encodes CDR1 SGHTA and CDR2 FQGNSA. V shed 5 bases and J 6 bases; nucleotides not matched to a gene: 12. The CDR3 DNA reads as TGTGCCAGCAGCACCACTAGCGGTCGCGGGCTCGAGCAGTACTTC. As protein: CASSTTSGRGLEQYF.

J is TRBJ1-2 and V is TRBV9; D gene uncertain. CDR1 SGDLS and CDR2 YYNGEE come from the germline V gene. V lost 0 bases, J lost 8 bases, and 11 bases lay in between. The CDR3 spans 13 residues. In DNA form, the CDR3 reads TGTGCCAGCAGCGTAGGCCTCGGGAGCGGCTACACCTTC. Translating it yields CASSVGLGSGYTF.

Comment on this clone: A read error may produce the germline difference seen at one junction end. The chain is built from TRBV14 and TRBJ1-1; D is unclear. Germline-derived CDR1 and CDR2 are SGHDN and FVKESK. The CDR3 has 17 residues. CDR3 loop: CASSQDEADWMNAEAFF. CDR3 sequence (DNA): TGTGCCAGCAGCCAAGACGAGGCAGACTGGATGAACGCTGAAGCTTTCTTT.

The chain employs TRBV6-5 and TRBJ2-1; D call uncertain. The CDR3 is made up of 16 amino acids. The V gene lost 2 bases and the J gene lost 12 bases, with 23 bases spanning the gap. Germline lookup yields CDR1 MNHEY and CDR2 SVGAGI. The CDR3 region is CASSYTGGWPPQVQFF. The CDR3 DNA reads as TGTGCCAGCAGTTACACCGGTGGCTGGCCCCCTCAGGTGCAGTTCTTC.

The rearrangement uses TRBV5-1 and TRBJ2-5; TRBD1 aligns across 9 bases. The CDR3 length is 14 residues. V shed 3 bases and J 5 bases; nucleotides not matched to a gene: 5. The germline V gene encodes CDR1 SGHRS and CDR2 YFSETQ. The CDR3 sequence is CASSSGQGRETQYF. DNA of the CDR3: TGCGCCAGCAGCTCGGGACAGGGTCGGGAGACCCAGTACTTC. The complete variable domain, with remaining parts taken from reference TRBV5-1 and TRBJ2-5, reads KAGVTQTPRYLIKTRGQQVTLSCSPISGHRSVSWYQQTPGQGLQFLFEYFSETQRNKGNFPGRFSGRQFSNSRSEMNVSTLELGDSALYLCASSSGQGRETQYFGPGTRLLVL.

This chain links TRBV6-1 with TRBJ2-7; 11 positions agree with TRBD1. CDR1 is MNHNS, CDR2 SASEGT, per germline. CDR3 length: 16 amino acids. Losses at the gene ends were 2 bases for V and 3 bases for J; bases not matched to a gene: 6. The CDR3 loop is CASSEMGTGGFYEQYF. The CDR3, as DNA: TGTGCCAGCAGTGAAATGGGGACAGGGGGGTTCTACGAGCAGTACTTC.

The genes are TRBV19 and TRBJ2-2; possibly TRBD1 for D (6 bases). V dropped 1 base and J dropped 7 bases, with 13 bases sitting between them. Germline values: CDR1 LNHDA, CDR2 SQIVND (reference sequence). This CDR3 has 15 residues. The DNA for the CDR3 is TGTGCCAGTAGTATAGGCGGCAGGGGCGGCGGGGAGCTGTTTTTT. Encoded protein: CASSIGGRGGGELFF. The complete variable domain, with remaining parts taken from reference TRBV19 and TRBJ2-2, reads DGGITQSPKYLFRKEGQNVTLSCEQNLNHDAMYWYRQDPGQGLRLIYYSQIVNDFQKGDIAEGYSVSREKKESFPLTVTSAQKNPTAFYLCASSIGGRGGGELFFGEGSRLTVL.

The V and J genes are TRBV14 and TRBJ1-2; the D gene is possibly TRBD1 (5 bases). The CDR3 runs 15 residues. Trimming removed 4 bases from V and 3 bases from J, with 15 bases in between. CDR1 SGHDN and CDR2 FVKESK come from the germline V gene. The CDR3 spells CASSLTGERDYGYTF. Here the CDR3 DNA reads TGTGCCAGCAGCCTTACAGGAGAAAGGGACTATGGCTACACCTTC.